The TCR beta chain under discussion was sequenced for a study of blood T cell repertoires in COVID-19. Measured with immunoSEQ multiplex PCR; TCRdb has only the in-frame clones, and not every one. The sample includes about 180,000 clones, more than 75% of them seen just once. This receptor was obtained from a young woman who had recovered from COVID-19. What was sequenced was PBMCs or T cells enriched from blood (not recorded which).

The CDR3 region has the DNA TGTGCCAGCAGGATGGCGGTTACCTACGAGCAGTACTTC. Protein sequence: CASRMAVTYEQYF. The V gene is TRBV28, the J gene TRBJ2-7, with D hard to call. Germline V gene sequence: CDR1 MDHEN, CDR2 SYDVKM. V was shortened by 6 bases and J by 2 bases, with 11 bases between the two germline ends. The CDR3 totals 13 residues.